The source of this TCR beta chain is a study of blood T cell repertoires in COVID-19. Study background: COVID-19 samples collected from the United States, Italy and Spain covered acute and convalescent phases.

Assay used: immunoSEQ multiplex PCR; TCRdb lists only in-frame clones, some missing. The sample gives tens of thousands of clones, about 83% of which show up once; 25% to 35% is in the top ten. The CDR3 spans 13 residues. The germline gives CDR1 LNHDA, CDR2 SQIVND (reference sequence). V shed 7 bases and J shed 6 bases, with 15 bases lying between them. The sequencing input was peripheral blood. The TCR was taken from an elderly woman with acute or convalescent COVID-19. This chain links TRBV19 with TRBJ1-2, with D perhaps TRBD1 (6 bases). This chain's CDR3 is CASIERGTHGYTF. The CDR3 region has the DNA TGTGCCAGTATCGAAAGGGGGACGCATGGCTACACCTTC.